A selection of T cell receptor beta chains follows, all from one sample in a study of blood T cell repertoires in COVID-19. TCRdb's copy holds only in-frame clones and misses some; the assay was immunoSEQ multiplex PCR. The profile shows about 240,000 clones, more than 70% of them singletons. Sequencing was performed on peripheral blood. The receptors were gathered from a man at least 80 years old with acute or convalescent COVID-19. Each CDR3 is given with its conserved first and last residue. D genes are given only for firm matches. Size tells how often a clone was seen (once, few, many) or the class of an expanded clone, and some rows leave it out.

d_call	v_call	clone_size	j_call	cdr3_aa	cdr3_nt
TRBD2	TRBV7-9	NA	TRBJ2-1	CASSRRKREKDNEQFF	TGTGCCAGCAGCCGCCGCAAGCGGGAGAAGGACAATGAGCAGTTCTTC
TRBD1	TRBV7-2	NA	TRBJ1-2	CASSSGQVGYGYTF	TGTGCCAGCAGCTCAGGACAGGTTGGCTATGGCTACACCTTC
NA	TRBV24-1	NA	TRBJ1-2	CATSDSSSRTGNYGYTF	TGTGCCACCAGTGATAGCTCTTCCCGGACGGGGAACTATGGCTACACCTTC
NA	TRBV28	NA	TRBJ1-4	CASIKTGGNEKLFF	TGTGCCAGCATTAAGACAGGCGGAAATGAAAAACTGTTTTTT
NA	TRBV19	NA	TRBJ2-1	CASSIAGKIYEQFF	TGTGCCAGTAGTATCGCCGGGAAGATCTATGAGCAGTTCTTC
TRBD1	TRBV15	NA	TRBJ1-1	CATSRDYLGQGYTEAFF	TGTGCCACCAGCAGAGACTACTTGGGACAGGGTTACACTGAAGCTTTCTTT
TRBD2	TRBV5-5	NA	TRBJ2-1	CASSSLKRGSYNEQFF	TGTGCCAGCAGCTCGCTCAAGCGGGGCTCCTACAATGAGCAGTTCTTC
NA	TRBV28	NA	TRBJ1-5	CASRRGQNNQPQHF	TGTGCCAGCAGGAGAGGGCAGAACAATCAGCCCCAGCATTTT
TRBD1	TRBV19	once	TRBJ1-5	CASRLWTGGDQPQHF	TGTGCCAGTAGACTCTGGACAGGGGGTGATCAGCCCCAGCATTTT
NA	TRBV6-4	NA	TRBJ1-1	CASSEIGGSTEAFF	TGTGCCAGCAGTGAAATCGGGGGAAGCACTGAAGCTTTCTTT
NA	TRBV7-2	few	TRBJ2-7	CASSLRGKTYEQYF	TGTGCCAGCAGCTTAAGGGGGAAAACCTACGAGCAGTACTTC
NA	TRBV6-5	few	TRBJ1-2	CASRSVQANYGYTF	TGTGCCAGCAGGTCCGTACAGGCCAACTATGGCTACACCTTC
TRBD2	TRBV19	NA	TRBJ2-7	CASSIRGDSYEQYF	TGTGCCAGTAGTATCCGGGGGGACTCCTACGAGCAGTACTTC
NA	TRBV9	NA	TRBJ1-1	CASSVATRGGTEAFF	TGTGCCAGCAGCGTAGCTACGAGGGGGGGCACTGAAGCTTTCTTT
TRBD1	TRBV27	NA	TRBJ1-2	CASRKTGGIGYTF	TGTGCCAGCAGAAAGACAGGGGGGATTGGCTACACCTTC
NA	TRBV5-1	NA	TRBJ1-1	CASSFKGVGMDTEAFF	TGCGCCAGCAGCTTCAAAGGGGTAGGGATGGACACTGAAGCTTTCTTT
NA	TRBV21-1	NA	TRBJ2-1	CASSNGDLTISYNEQFF	TGTGCCAGCAGCAACGGGGACTTAACCATCTCCTACAATGAGCAGTTCTTC
TRBD2	TRBV6-6	NA	TRBJ2-2	CASNSGTTTGELFF	TGTGCCAGCAATTCCGGGACTACCACCGGGGAGCTGTTTTTT